Following are 19 T cell receptor beta chains from one sample sequenced in a study of CD8+ T cells in alopecia areata. cDNA serving as the sequencing template came from extracted, reverse transcribed RNA. Here immunoSEQ multiplex PCR was the method, and the copy in TCRdb shows in-frame clones only, minus some. The data show about 150,000 clones, less than 65% seen once. Sequencing was carried out using CD8+ T cells sorted from blood. The receptors here all came from a human donor in good health.

This chain uses TRBV29-1 with TRBJ2-1; TRBD2 matches at 8 bases. Germline CDR1 reads SQVTM; CDR2 reads ANQGSEA. V lost 8 bases and J lost 2; bases outside the gene matches: 8. The CDR3 contains 14 residues. CDR3 bases: TGCAGCCTAAAAACTAGCGGACCCTACAATGAGCAGTTCTTC. Protein: CSLKTSGPYNEQFF.

This clone showed up just once. The V call is TRBV29-1, the J call TRBJ2-3, with TRBD2 matching over 11 bases. Per the germline V gene, CDR1 is SQVTM and CDR2 is ANQGSEA. The CDR3 is made up of 16 amino acids. V trimming: 4 bases; J trimming: 4 bases; junction bases outside the gene matches: 10. CDR3 bases: TGCAGCGTTGCTGGGACTAGCGGAAATCCGGCAGATACGCAGTATTTT. As protein: CSVAGTSGNPADTQYF.

This clone was seen once. The chain employs TRBV9 and TRBJ2-5; D remains ambiguous. Looked up from germline, CDR1 is SGDLS and CDR2 is YYNGEE. This CDR3 has 15 residues. V shed 1 base and J shed 1 base, with 11 bases lying between them. For the CDR3, the DNA is TGTGCCAGCAGCGTAAACCCTGGTACCCAAGAGACCCAGTACTTC. Amino acid sequence: CASSVNPGTQETQYF.

The genes are TRBV9 and TRBJ1-2, with D possibly being TRBD1 (6 bases). The V end was cut by 7 bases, the J end by 4 bases, with 8 bases between. The CDR3 has 11 residues. CDR1 and CDR2 (germline): SGDLS, YYNGEE. The CDR3 protein is CASEGVYGYTF. DNA of the CDR3: TGTGCCAGCGAGGGGGTCTATGGCTACACCTTC.

J is TRBJ2-7 and V is TRBV10-3; D is tentatively TRBD1 or TRBD2 (5 bases each). This CDR3 region has 14 residues. CDR1 and CDR2 (germline): ENHRY, SYGVKD. Between the trimmed V and J ends, which lost 2 bases and 0 bases, there was a span of 8 bases. This CDR3 is CAISEGTDSYEQYF. The CDR3 nucleotides read TGTGCCATCAGTGAGGGGACCGACTCCTACGAGCAGTACTTC.

This clone came up a few times. The gene calls are TRBV29-1 and TRBJ2-1; D is unresolved. Germline CDR1 reads SQVTM; CDR2 reads ANQGSEA. This CDR3 is 12 amino acids long. The germline V and J ends were trimmed by 3 bases and 1 base, with 4 bases remaining between them. CDR3: CSVDSSYNEQFF. The CDR3 DNA follows: TGCAGCGTTGACAGTTCCTACAATGAGCAGTTCTTC.

This clone was seen a handful of times. The same CDR3 is also encoded by other DNA sequences in this sample. The chain employs TRBV5-1 and TRBJ2-7; 7 positions match TRBD2. Germline V CDR1 and CDR2: SGHRS, YFSETQ. Germline trimming cut 2 bases from V and 3 bases from J; bases unmatched to any gene: 2. The CDR3 is made up of 13 amino acids. Written as DNA, the CDR3 is TGCGCCAGCAGCTTAGGGGAGGGCTACGAGCAGTACTTC. Translation gives CASSLGEGYEQYF.

This clone was seen more than once but under ten times. CDR3 region: CSGWTDYNYGYTF. The CDR3 DNA reads TGCAGCGGATGGACCGACTACAACTATGGCTACACCTTC. The chain combines TRBV29-1 with TRBJ1-2; D not resolved. Germline V CDR1 and CDR2: SQVTM, ANQGSEA. V was shortened by 7 bases and J by 2 bases, with 14 bases between the two germline ends. The CDR3 is made up of 13 amino acids.

The chain couples TRBV29-1 to TRBJ2-5; 10 bases align to TRBD2. The ends lost 4 bases at V and 4 bases at J; junction bases unmatched: 15. This CDR3 has 17 residues. Per germline, CDR1 SQVTM and CDR2 ANQGSEA. The CDR3 DNA reads TGCAGCGTTGGGGGGTTTGAGATAGCGGGAGGAGGAGAGACCCAGTACTTC. Its translation is CSVGGFEIAGGGETQYF.

This chain links TRBV7-9 with TRBJ2-2; D gene unclear. The length of the CDR3 is 11 residues. V was trimmed by 5 bases and J by 8 bases, leaving 6 bases between them. Per germline, CDR1 SEHNR and CDR2 FQNEAQ (reference sequence). This CDR3 is CASSPPGELFF. The CDR3 DNA is TGTGCCAGCAGCCCCCCAGGGGAGCTGTTTTTT.

The chain couples TRBV7-9 to TRBJ2-1; 7 positions match TRBD2. V trimming: 4 bases; J trimming: 5 bases; junction bases outside the gene matches: 8. In germline, CDR1 is SEHNR, CDR2 FQNEAQ (reference sequence). The CDR3 has 15 amino acids. Here the CDR3 reads CASSSSGTTNNEQFF. The CDR3 DNA follows: TGTGCCAGCAGCTCCTCCGGGACTACCAACAATGAGCAGTTCTTC. The full variable domain, rest sourced from reference TRBV7-9 and TRBJ2-1, is DTGVSQNPRHKITKRGQNVTFRCDPISEHNRLYWYRQTLGQGPEFLTYFQNEAQLEKSRLLSDRFSAERPKGSFSTLEIQRTEQGDSAMYLCASSSSGTTNNEQFFGPGTRLTVL.

This clone has a single count. The J gene is TRBJ2-7, the V gene TRBV5-1; 13 nucleotides match TRBD2. This CDR3 contains 17 residues. Germline CDR1 SGHRS, CDR2 YFSETQ. The ends lost 3 bases at V and 2 bases at J; junction bases unmatched: 8. Here the CDR3 reads CASSYGTSGNFPYEQYF. As DNA, the CDR3 is TGCGCCAGCAGCTATGGGACTAGCGGGAACTTTCCCTACGAGCAGTACTTC.

V is TRBV25-1 and J is TRBJ2-7; maybe TRBD2 (6 bases). Trimming took off 3 bases at V and 7 bases at J, with 13 bases between the two ends. Germline-derived CDR1 and CDR2 are MGHDK and SYGVNS. The CDR3 extends over 13 amino acids. The DNA for the CDR3 is TGTGCCAGCAGTGATATGGGGGGAAGAGAGCAGTACTTC. It codes for CASSDMGGREQYF.

The rearrangement uses TRBV28 and TRBJ2-2; the D is unclear. CDR3 length: 14 amino acids. The V end was cut by 4 bases, the J end by 3 bases, with 9 bases between. Germline V gene lookup returns CDR1 MDHEN and CDR2 SYDVKM. The DNA for the CDR3 is TGTGCCAGCAGTTCCTTAGAGGACACCGGGGAGCTGTTTTTT. Amino acid sequence: CASSSLEDTGELFF. Full variable domain (missing parts from reference TRBV28 and TRBJ2-2): DVKVTQSSRYLVKRTGEKVFLECVQDMDHENMFWYRQDPGLGLRLIYFSYDVKMKEKGDIPEGYSVSREKKERFSLILESASTNQTSMYLCASSSLEDTGELFFGEGSRLTVL.

The chain links TRBV7-8 to TRBJ2-1, with 7 bases identical to TRBD2. The J segment lost 9 bases and the V segment lost 5 bases, leaving 4 bases of the junction unmatched. Germline V gene data show CDR1 as SGHVS and CDR2 as FQNEAQ. The CDR3 length is 12 residues. For the CDR3, the DNA is TGTGCCAGCAGCCCGGGGGGTACTGAGCAGTTCTTC. Translated: CASSPGGTEQFF.

This clone has only one observation. The chain recombines TRBV7-9 with TRBJ1-1, with TRBD1 matching 7 bases. Germline loops: CDR1 SEHNR, CDR2 FQNEAQ (reference sequence). V dropped 7 bases and J dropped 5; count of bases not matched to a gene: 1. CDR3 size: 11 residues. The CDR3 spells CASTRGTEAFF. CDR3 sequence (DNA): TGTGCCAGCACCAGGGGGACTGAAGCTTTCTTT.

The rearrangement joins TRBV5-4 to TRBJ1-2; a weak D match, TRBD1 (6 bases). The V end lost 4 bases, the J end lost 8 bases, and 15 bases lay between the germline ends. This CDR3 is 13 amino acids long. From germline, CDR1 is SGHNT and CDR2 YYREEE (reference sequence). CDR3 residues: CASSDNRVGGYTF. The CDR3, as DNA: TGTGCCAGCAGCGATAACAGGGTAGGGGGCTACACCTTC.

The genes are TRBV29-1 and TRBJ2-5; D may match TRBD1 or TRBD2 (5 bases each). Deletions cut 2 bases from V and 5 bases from J, with 15 bases between. CDR1 is SQVTM, CDR2 ANQGSEA, per germline. This CDR3 has 14 amino acids. In nucleotides, the CDR3 is TGCAGCGTTGAACCGACGGGGCTGGGTGAGACCCAGTACTTC. Translating it yields CSVEPTGLGETQYF.

This clone is categorized as medium-sized (0.01 to 0.1%). The chain links TRBV4-1 to TRBJ2-1, with TRBD2 matching over 12 bases. CDR1 MGHRA and CDR2 YSYEKL come from the germline V gene. The CDR3 runs 20 residues. Trimming took 0 bases from V and 0 from J; bases not matched to a gene: 9. CDR3 amino acids: CASSQEFPSGRVSSYNEQFF. The CDR3 region has the DNA TGCGCCAGCAGCCAAGAGTTTCCTAGCGGGAGGGTCAGCTCCTACAATGAGCAGTTCTTC.